This entry concerns a single T cell receptor (beta chain). These data originate in a study of blood T cell repertoires in COVID-19. J lost 4 bases, V lost 4 bases, and 4 bases had no gene match. The CDR3 extends over 15 amino acids. CDR1 and CDR2 (germline): SGDLS, YYNGEE. The assay was immunoSEQ multiplex PCR, and TCRdb's table has in-frame clones only and misses some. This table has fewer than 350,000 clones, around nine tenths appearing once. Participants reported their clinical history, and cohort assignment relied on those reports. Individuals in the exposed group had encountered a COVID-19 case within 2 weeks preceding study entry.

The source material was PBMCs or T cells enriched from blood (not recorded which). V is TRBV9 and J is TRBJ2-1; 11 positions match TRBD1. The sequence derives from a woman under 40 who had been exposed to COVID-19. This chain's CDR3 is CASSLGQGGYNEQFF. DNA for the CDR3: TGTGCCAGCAGCTTGGGACAGGGGGGGTACAATGAGCAGTTCTTC.